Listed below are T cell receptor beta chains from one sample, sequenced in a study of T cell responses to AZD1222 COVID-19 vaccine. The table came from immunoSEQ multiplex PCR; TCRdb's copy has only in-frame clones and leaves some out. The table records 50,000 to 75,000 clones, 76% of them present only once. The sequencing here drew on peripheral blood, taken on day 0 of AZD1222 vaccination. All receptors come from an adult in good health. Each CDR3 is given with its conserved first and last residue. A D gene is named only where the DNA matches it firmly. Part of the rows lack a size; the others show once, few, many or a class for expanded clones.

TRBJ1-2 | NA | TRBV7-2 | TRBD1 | TGTGCCAGCAGCTCAGGGCCGGGACAGAGGACTAACTATGGCTACACCTTC | CASSSGPGQRTNYGYTF
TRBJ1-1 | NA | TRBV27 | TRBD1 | TGTGCCAGCAGTCACAGGGGGACGCAGAACACTGAAGCTTTCTTT | CASSHRGTQNTEAFF
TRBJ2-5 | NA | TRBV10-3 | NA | TGTGCCATCAGTGAGTCGTGGACCCCAGGAGGGGAGACCCAGTACTTC | CAISESWTPGGETQYF
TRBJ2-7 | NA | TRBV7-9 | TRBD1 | TGTGCCAGCAGCTCGCCCGGGACAGGGTCCGAGCAGTACTTC | CASSSPGTGSEQYF
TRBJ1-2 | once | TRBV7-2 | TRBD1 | TGTGCCAGCAGCTACCACAGGGGCGTAGGGGGCCTTGGCTACACCTTC | CASSYHRGVGGLGYTF
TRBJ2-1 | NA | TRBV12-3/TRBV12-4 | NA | TGTGCCAGCAGTTTATCTGGCAGAGGGCAGTTCTTC | CASSLSGRGQFF
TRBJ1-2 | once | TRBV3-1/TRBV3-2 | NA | TGTGCCAGCAGCCAGACGGCTAACTATGGCTACACCTTC | CASSQTANYGYTF
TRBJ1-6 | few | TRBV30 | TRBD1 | TGTGCCTGGACCACCCAGGGGGACCTCTATAATTCACCCCTCCACTTT | CAWTTQGDLYNSPLHF
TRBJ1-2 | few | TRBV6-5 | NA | TGTGCCTCCCACGGGCAGCTGCATGGCTACACCTTC | CASHGQLHGYTF
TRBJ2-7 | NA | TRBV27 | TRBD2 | TGTGCCAGCAGTTTAGGGTCGGCTAGCGGATACGAGCAGTACTTC | CASSLGSASGYEQYF
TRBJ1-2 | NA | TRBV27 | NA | TGTGCCAGCAGTCCTGGGCCATTTAACTATGGCTACACCTTC | CASSPGPFNYGYTF
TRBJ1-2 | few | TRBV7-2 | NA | TGTGCCAGCAGCTTCACCCTGGAAGGAGGCTATGGCTACACCTTC | CASSFTLEGGYGYTF
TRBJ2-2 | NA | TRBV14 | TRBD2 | TGTGCCAGCAGCCATTTAGCGGGGGCAGCGTCCGGGGAGCTGTTTTTT | CASSHLAGAASGELFF
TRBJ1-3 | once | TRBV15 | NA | TGTGCCACCAGCCGGTCGAGGGTCTCCTCTGGAAACACCATATATTTT | CATSRSRVSSGNTIYF
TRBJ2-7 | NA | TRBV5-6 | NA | TGTGCCAGCAGCGCCCTCGGGACCCAAGGCAAGTACGAGCAGTACTTC | CASSALGTQGKYEQYF
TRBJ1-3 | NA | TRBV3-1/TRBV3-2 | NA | TGTGCCAGCAGCCCATACTCGTCTGGAAACACCATATATTTT | CASSPYSSGNTIYF
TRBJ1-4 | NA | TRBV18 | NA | TGTGCCAGCTCACCGGGACCGACAAATGAAAAACTGTTTTTT | CASSPGPTNEKLFF
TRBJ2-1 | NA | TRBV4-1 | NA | TGCGCCAGCAGCCCCGATAGTAGACAGGACAATGAGCAGTTCTTC | CASSPDSRQDNEQFF
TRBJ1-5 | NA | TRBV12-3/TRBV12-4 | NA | TGTGCCAGCAGTTTAAGAGTTAATCAGCCCCAGCATTTT | CASSLRVNQPQHF
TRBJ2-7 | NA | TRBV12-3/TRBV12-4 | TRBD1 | TGTGCCAGCAGTCCCGGGACAGTGGACGAGCAGTACTTC | CASSPGTVDEQYF
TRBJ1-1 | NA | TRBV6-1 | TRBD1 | TGTGCCAGCAGTGACCCGAGGACAGGGAGGACTGAAGCTTTCTTT | CASSDPRTGRTEAFF
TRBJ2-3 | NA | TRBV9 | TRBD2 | TGTGCCAGCGCCTCTAGCGGGGGCACAGATACGCAGTATTTT | CASASSGGTDTQYF
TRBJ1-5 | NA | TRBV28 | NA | TGTGCCAGCAGTACTCAACGCGATCAGCCCCAGCATTTT | CASSTQRDQPQHF
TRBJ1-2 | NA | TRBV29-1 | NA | TGCAGCGTCTATGGGACATCCGATTATGGCTACACCTTC | CSVYGTSDYGYTF
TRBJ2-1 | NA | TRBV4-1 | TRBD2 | TGCGCCAGCAGCCCCCGTGTAGCGGGGGAGGAGCAGTTCTTC | CASSPRVAGEEQFF
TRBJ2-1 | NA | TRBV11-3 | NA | TGTGCCAGCAGCGAAAGGGGTACAGGCCTCTACAATGAGCAGTTCTTC | CASSERGTGLYNEQFF
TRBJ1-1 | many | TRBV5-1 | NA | TGCGCCAGCAGCCCTTTGACGGACACTGAAGCTTTCTTT | CASSPLTDTEAFF
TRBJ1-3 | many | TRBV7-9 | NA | TGTGCCAGCAGCTCCTCCCTCCCGGGGGCCCCTGGAAACACCATATATTTT | CASSSSLPGAPGNTIYF
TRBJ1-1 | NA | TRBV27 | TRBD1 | TGTGCCAGCAGTTCACGGACAGGGGATCGGAACACTGAAGCTTTCTTT | CASSSRTGDRNTEAFF
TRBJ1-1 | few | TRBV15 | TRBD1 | TGTGCCACCAGCATAACAGGGGGTCCCACTGAAGCTTTCTTT | CATSITGGPTEAFF
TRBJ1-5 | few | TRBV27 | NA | TGTGCCAGCAGTTATTGGGGGCTCAATCAGCCCCAGCATTTT | CASSYWGLNQPQHF
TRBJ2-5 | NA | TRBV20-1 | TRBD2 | TGCAGTGCTAGTCCGACTAGCGGGGGGGCATGGAAGACCCAGTACTTC | CSASPTSGGAWKTQYF
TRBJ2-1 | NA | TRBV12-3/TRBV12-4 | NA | TGTGCCAGCAGTTTCGGGGGCGAGGCTGAGCAGTTCTTC | CASSFGGEAEQFF
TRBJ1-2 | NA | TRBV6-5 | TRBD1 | TGTGCCAGCAACTACAGGGGTGGCTACACCTTC | CASNYRGGYTF
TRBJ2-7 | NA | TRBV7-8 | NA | TGTGCCAGCAGCTTCCCCGGGGGTCCGGAGCAGTACTTC | CASSFPGGPEQYF
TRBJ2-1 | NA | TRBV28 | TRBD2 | TGTGCCAGCAGCGCCCTTCTAGCGGGGGGCTACAATGAGCAGTTCTTC | CASSALLAGGYNEQFF
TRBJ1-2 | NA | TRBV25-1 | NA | TGTGCCAGCAGTGAATCTTGGGGAATTAACTATGGCTACACCTTC | CASSESWGINYGYTF
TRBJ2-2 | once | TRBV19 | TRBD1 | TGTGCCACCGCTTCCGGACAGGGGGACGGGGAGCTGTTTTTT | CATASGQGDGELFF
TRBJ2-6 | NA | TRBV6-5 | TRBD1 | TGTGCCAGCAGGGGGGACAGCTCTGGGGCCAACGTCCTGACTTTC | CASRGDSSGANVLTF
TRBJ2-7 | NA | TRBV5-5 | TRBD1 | TGTGCCAGCAGCTTGAGTGACAGGGCTACCTACGAGCAGTACTTC | CASSLSDRATYEQYF
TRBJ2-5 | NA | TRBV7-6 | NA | TGTGCCAGCAGCCATCAAGCGACCCAGTACTTC | CASSHQATQYF
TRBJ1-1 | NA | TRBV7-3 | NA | TGTGCCAGCAGCTTAACCCCGAACACTGAAGCTTTCTTT | CASSLTPNTEAFF
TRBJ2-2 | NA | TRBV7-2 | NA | TGTGCCAGCAGCTTAGTCAGGTCCGGGGGTTTGTTTTTT | CASSLVRSGGLFF
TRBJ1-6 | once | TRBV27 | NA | TGTGCCAGCAGTCTGCTCTCCTATAATTCACCCCTCCACTTT | CASSLLSYNSPLHF
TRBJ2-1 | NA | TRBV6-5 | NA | TGTGCCAGCAAGGGGCCCGTTAAGCAGTTCTTC | CASKGPVKQFF
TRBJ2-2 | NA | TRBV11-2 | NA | TGTGCCAGCAGCTCCCAGGGCGGGGAGCTGTTTTTT | CASSSQGGELFF
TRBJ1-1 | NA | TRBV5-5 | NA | TGTGCCAGCAGCTTGGGAGGGATGAACACTGAAGCTTTCTTT | CASSLGGMNTEAFF
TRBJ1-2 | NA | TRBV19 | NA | TGTGCCAGTAGTAGCGGAGGGGCGGTTTTGACTGGCTACACCTTC | CASSSGGAVLTGYTF
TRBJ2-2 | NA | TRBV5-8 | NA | TGTGCCAGCAGCTTGGGGAGGGGTTGGACCGGGGAGCTGTTTTTT | CASSLGRGWTGELFF
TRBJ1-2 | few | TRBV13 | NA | TGTGCCAGCAGCTCGGTCCGGGACGAAGCTAACTATGGCTACACCTTC | CASSSVRDEANYGYTF
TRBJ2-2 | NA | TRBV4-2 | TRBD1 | TGTGCCAGCAGCCAGAATACAGGGGGCAACACCGGGGAGCTGTTTTTT | CASSQNTGGNTGELFF
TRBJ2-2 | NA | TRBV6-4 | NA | TGTGCCAGCAGTGCGGGAAACGCGAACACCGGGGAGCTGTTTTTT | CASSAGNANTGELFF
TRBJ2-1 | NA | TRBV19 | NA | TGTGCCAGTAGTATAGATGGCACAGGGTCCTACAATGAGCAGTTCTTC | CASSIDGTGSYNEQFF
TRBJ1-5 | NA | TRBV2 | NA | TGTGCCAGCAGTTTCCAGGGGAGGGGTAGCAATCAGCCCCAGCATTTT | CASSFQGRGSNQPQHF
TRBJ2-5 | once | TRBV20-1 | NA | TGCAGTGCTAGGAGGGAAGAGACCCAGTACTTC | CSARREETQYF
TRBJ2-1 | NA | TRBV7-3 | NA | TGTGCCAGCAGACTTTCTCCTTCTTACAATGAGCAGTTCTTC | CASRLSPSYNEQFF